This T cell receptor (beta chain) was sequenced during a study of blood T cell repertoires in COVID-19. Germline trimming cut 5 bases from V and 3 bases from J; bases unmatched to any gene: 2. CDR3 length: 13 amino acids. Germline values: CDR1 SGHTA, CDR2 FQGTGA. Sequencing used immunoSEQ multiplex PCR; TCRdb keeps in-frame clones, though not all of them. The sample consists of around 390,000 clones, around nine tenths of them appearing once. Two negative PCRs, clearance, or symptom resolution characterized the recovered Cohort 3 donors. This TCR was sampled from a woman aged 50 to 65 who had recovered from COVID-19. The chain has TRBV7-3 and TRBJ1-1; the match to TRBD1 covers 8 bases. Specimen: PBMCs or T cells enriched from blood (not recorded which). The CDR3 reads CASSLQGDTEAFF. CDR3 DNA: TGTGCCAGCAGCCTACAGGGGGACACTGAAGCTTTCTTT.